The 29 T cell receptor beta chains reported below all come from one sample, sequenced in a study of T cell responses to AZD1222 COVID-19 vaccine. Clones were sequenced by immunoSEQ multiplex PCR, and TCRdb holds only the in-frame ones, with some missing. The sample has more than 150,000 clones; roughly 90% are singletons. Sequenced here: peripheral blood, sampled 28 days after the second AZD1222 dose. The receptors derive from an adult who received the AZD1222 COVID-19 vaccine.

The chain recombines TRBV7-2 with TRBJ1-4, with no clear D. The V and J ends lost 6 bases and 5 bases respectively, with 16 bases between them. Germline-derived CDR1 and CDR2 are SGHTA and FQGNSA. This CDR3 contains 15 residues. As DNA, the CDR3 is TGTGCCAGCAGTCAATCCCGGGCGCAAAATGAAAAACTGTTTTTT. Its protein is CASSQSRAQNEKLFF.

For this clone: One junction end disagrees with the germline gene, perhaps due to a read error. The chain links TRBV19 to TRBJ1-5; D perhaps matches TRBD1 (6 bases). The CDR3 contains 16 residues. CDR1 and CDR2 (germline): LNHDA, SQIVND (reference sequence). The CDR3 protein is CASSIGLQGGNQPQHF. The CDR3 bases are TGTGCCAGTAGCATAGGTCTACAGGGCGGCAATCAGCCCCAGCATTTT.

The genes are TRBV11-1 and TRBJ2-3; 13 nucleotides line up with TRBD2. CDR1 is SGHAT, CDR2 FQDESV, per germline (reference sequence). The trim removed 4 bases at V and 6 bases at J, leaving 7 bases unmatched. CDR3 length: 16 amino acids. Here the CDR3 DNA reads TGTGCCAGCAGCTCTGGACTAGCGGGAGCTGAGGATACGCAGTATTTT. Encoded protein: CASSSGLAGAEDTQYF.

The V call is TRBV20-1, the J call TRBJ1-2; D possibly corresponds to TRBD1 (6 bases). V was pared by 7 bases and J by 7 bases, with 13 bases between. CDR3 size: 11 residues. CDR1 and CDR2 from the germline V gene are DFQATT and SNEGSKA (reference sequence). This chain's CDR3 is CSVHREGGYTF. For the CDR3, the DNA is TGCAGTGTTCACAGGGAAGGTGGCTACACCTTC.

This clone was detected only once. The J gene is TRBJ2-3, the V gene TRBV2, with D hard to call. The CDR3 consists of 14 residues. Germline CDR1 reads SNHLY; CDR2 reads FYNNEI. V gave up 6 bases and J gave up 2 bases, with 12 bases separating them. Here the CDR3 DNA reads TGTGCCAGCAGGAATGGCATGCCCACAGATACGCAGTATTTT. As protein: CASRNGMPTDTQYF.

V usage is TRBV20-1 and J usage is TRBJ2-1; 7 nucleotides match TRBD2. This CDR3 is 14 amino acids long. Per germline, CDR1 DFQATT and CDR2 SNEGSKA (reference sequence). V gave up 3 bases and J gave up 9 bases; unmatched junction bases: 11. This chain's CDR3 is CSASSGLDPGEQFF. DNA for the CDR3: TGCAGTGCTAGTAGCGGACTAGATCCGGGTGAGCAGTTCTTC.

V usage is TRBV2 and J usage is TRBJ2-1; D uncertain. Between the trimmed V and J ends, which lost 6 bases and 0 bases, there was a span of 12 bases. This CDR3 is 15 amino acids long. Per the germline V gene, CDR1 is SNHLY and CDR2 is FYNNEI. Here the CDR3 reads CASSLDGSSYNEQFF. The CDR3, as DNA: TGTGCCAGCAGCCTGGACGGAAGCTCCTACAATGAGCAGTTCTTC.

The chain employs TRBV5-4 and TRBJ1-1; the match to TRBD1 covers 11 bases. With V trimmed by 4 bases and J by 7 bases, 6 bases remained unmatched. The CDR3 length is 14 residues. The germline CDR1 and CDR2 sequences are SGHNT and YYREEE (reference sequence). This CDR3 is CASSPGQGAIEAFF. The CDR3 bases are TGTGCCAGCAGCCCAGGACAGGGGGCAATTGAAGCTTTCTTT. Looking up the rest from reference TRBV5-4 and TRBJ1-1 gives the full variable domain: ETGVTQSPTHLIKTRGQQVTLRCSSQSGHNTVSWYQQALGQGPQFIFQYYREEENGRGNFPPRFSGLQFPNYSSELNVNALELDDSALYLCASSPGQGAIEAFFGQGTRLTVV.

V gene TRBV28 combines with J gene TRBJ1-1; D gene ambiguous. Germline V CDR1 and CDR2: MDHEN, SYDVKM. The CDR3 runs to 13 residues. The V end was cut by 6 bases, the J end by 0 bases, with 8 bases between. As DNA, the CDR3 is TGTGCCAGCAGCCGACACATGAACACTGAAGCTTTCTTT. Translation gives CASSRHMNTEAFF.

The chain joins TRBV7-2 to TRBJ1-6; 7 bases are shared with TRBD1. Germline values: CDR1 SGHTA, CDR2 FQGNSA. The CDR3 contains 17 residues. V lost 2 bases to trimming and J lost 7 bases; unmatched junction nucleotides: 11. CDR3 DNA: TGTGCCAGCAGCTTAAACCGAGTCCGGGACAGCAATTCACCCCTCCACTTT. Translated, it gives CASSLNRVRDSNSPLHF.

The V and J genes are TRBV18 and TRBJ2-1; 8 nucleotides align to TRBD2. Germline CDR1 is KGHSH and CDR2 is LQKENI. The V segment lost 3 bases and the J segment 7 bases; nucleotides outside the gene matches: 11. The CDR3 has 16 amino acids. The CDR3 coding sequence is TGTGCCAGCTCACCGATTACTAGCGGAGGGGGAAATGAGCAGTTCTTC. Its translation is CASSPITSGGGNEQFF.

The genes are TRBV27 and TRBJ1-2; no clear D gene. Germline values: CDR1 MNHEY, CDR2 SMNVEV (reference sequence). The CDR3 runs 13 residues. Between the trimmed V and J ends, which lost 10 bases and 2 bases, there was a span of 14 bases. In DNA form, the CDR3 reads TGTGCCATCCCTTCGGGCGGGAACTATGGCTACACCTTC. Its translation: CAIPSGGNYGYTF.

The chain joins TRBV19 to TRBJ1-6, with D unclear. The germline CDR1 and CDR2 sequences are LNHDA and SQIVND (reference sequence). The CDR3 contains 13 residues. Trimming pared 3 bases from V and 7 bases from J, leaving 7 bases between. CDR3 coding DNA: TGTGCCAGTAGTATCGAAAGGAATTCACCCCTCCACTTT. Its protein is CASSIERNSPLHF. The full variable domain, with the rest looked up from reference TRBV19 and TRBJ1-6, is DGGITQSPKYLFRKEGQNVTLSCEQNLNHDAMYWYRQDPGQGLRLIYYSQIVNDFQKGDIAEGYSVSREKKESFPLTVTSAQKNPTAFYLCASSIERNSPLHFGNGTRLTVT.

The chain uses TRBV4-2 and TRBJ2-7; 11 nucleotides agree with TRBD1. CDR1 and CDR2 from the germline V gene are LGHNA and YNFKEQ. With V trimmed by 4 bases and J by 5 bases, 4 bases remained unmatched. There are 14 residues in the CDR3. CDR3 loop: CASSRRTGGDEQYF. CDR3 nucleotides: TGTGCCAGCAGCCGGAGGACAGGGGGCGACGAGCAGTACTTC.

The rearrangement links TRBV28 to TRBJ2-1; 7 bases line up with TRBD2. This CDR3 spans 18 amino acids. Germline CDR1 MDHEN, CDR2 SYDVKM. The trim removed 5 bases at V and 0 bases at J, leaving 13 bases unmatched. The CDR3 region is CASSHYLLAISSYNEQFF. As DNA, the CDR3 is TGTGCCAGCAGTCACTACTTACTAGCGATCAGCTCCTACAATGAGCAGTTCTTC.

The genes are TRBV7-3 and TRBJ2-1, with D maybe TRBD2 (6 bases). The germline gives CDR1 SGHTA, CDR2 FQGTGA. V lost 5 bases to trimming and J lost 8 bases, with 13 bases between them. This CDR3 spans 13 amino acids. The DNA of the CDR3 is TGTGCCAGCAGCGCGCGGGGACTGGATGAGCAGTTCTTC. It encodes CASSARGLDEQFF.

The CDR3 sequence: CASSMKSGGDFREKLFF. As DNA, the CDR3 is TGTGCCAGTAGTATGAAGTCTGGCGGGGATTTCCGCGAAAAACTGTTTTTT. This chain links TRBV19 with TRBJ1-4; D not resolved. V dropped 3 bases and J dropped 8 bases, with 22 bases sitting between them. The CDR3 runs to 17 residues. Per germline, CDR1 LNHDA and CDR2 SQIVND (reference sequence).

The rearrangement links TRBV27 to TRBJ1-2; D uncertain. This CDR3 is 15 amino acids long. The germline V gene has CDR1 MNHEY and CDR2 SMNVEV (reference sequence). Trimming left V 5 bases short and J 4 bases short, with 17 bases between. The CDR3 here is CASSRVGGSFYGYTF. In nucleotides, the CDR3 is TGTGCCAGCAGTAGGGTGGGCGGAAGCTTCTATGGCTACACCTTC.

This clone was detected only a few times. The CDR3 DNA is TGTGCCAGCAGTGAGTTTATGAACACTGAAGCTTTCTTT. This gives the protein CASSEFMNTEAFF. This chain uses TRBV25-1 with TRBJ1-1; D uncertain. The CDR3 sequence is 13 residues long. Germline V lookup: CDR1 MGHDK, CDR2 SYGVNS. Trimming cost V 3 bases and J 0 bases, with 5 bases left between them.

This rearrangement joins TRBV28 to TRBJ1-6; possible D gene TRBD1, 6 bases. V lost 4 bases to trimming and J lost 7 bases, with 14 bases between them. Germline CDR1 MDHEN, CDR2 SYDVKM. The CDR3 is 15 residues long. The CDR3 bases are TGTGCCAGCAGTTCCCCCAACAGGGAGAATTCACCCCTCCACTTT. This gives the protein CASSSPNRENSPLHF. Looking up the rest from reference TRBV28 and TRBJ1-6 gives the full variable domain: DVKVTQSSRYLVKRTGEKVFLECVQDMDHENMFWYRQDPGLGLRLIYFSYDVKMKEKGDIPEGYSVSREKKERFSLILESASTNQTSMYLCASSSPNRENSPLHFGNGTRLTVT.

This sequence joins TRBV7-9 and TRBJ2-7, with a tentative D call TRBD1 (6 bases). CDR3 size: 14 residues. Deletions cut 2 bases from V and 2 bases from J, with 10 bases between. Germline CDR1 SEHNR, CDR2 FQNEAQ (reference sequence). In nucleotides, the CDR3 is TGTGCCAGCAGCTTACATCAGGGGACCTACGAGCAGTACTTC. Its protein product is CASSLHQGTYEQYF.

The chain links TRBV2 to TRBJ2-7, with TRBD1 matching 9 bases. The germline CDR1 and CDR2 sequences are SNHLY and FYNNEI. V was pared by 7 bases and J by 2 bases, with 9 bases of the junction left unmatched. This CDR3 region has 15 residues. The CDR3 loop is CASIGTGTGTYEQYF. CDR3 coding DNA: TGTGCCAGCATCGGGACCGGGACAGGGACCTACGAGCAGTACTTC.

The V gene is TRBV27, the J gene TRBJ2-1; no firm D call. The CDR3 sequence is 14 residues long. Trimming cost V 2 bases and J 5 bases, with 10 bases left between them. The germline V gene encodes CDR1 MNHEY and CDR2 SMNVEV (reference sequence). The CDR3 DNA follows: TGTGCCAGCAGTTTACAACGACGTAACAATGAGCAGTTCTTC. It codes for CASSLQRRNNEQFF.

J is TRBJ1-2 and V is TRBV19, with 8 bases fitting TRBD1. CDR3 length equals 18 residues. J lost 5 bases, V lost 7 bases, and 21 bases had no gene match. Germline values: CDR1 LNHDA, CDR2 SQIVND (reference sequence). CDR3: CASIAAPKSTGAGYGYTF. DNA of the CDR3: TGTGCCAGTATCGCGGCACCGAAATCGACAGGGGCAGGTTATGGCTACACCTTC.

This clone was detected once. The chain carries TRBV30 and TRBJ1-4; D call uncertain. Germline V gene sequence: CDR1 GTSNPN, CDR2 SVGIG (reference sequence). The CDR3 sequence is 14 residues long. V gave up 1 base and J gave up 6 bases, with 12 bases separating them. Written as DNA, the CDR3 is TGTGCCTGGAGTGGGCCTGGGGTGGATGAAAAACTGTTTTTT. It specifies CAWSGPGVDEKLFF.

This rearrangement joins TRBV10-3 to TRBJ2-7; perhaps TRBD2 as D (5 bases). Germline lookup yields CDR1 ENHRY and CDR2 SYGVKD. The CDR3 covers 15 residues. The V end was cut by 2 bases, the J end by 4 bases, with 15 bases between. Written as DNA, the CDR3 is TGTGCCATCAGTGAGACTGGACTGGAGAAGTACGAGCAGTACTTC. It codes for CAISETGLEKYEQYF.

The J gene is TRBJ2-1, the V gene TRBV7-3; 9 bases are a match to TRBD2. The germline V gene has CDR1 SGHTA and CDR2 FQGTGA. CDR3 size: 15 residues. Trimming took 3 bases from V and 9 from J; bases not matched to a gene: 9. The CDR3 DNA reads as TGTGCCAGCAGCTTCGGTTCTAGCGGGAAGGGTGAGCAGTTCTTC. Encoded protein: CASSFGSSGKGEQFF. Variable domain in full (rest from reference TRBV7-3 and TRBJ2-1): GAGVSQTPSNKVTEKGKYVELRCDPISGHTALYWYRQSLGQGPEFLIYFQGTGAADDSGLPNDRFFAVRPEGSVSTLKIQRTERGDSAVYLCASSFGSSGKGEQFFGPGTRLTVL.

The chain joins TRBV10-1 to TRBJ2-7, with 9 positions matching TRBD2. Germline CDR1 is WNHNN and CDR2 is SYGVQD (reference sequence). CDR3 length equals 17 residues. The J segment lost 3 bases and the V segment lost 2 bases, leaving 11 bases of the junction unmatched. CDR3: CASSEKVGREGLYEQYF. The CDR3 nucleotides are TGCGCCAGCAGTGAGAAGGTCGGGCGGGAGGGCCTCTACGAGCAGTACTTC.

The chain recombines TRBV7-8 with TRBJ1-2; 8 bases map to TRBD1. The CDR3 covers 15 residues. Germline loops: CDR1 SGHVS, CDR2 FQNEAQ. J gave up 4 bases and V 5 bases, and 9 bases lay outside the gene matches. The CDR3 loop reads CASSHTRQGRYGYTF. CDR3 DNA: TGTGCCAGCAGCCACACACGACAGGGGCGCTATGGCTACACCTTC.